Each of the 15 T cell receptor beta chains below was sequenced from the same sample in a study of shared clonotypes between healthy human individuals. The protocol was immunoSEQ multiplex PCR, while the TCRdb copy is restricted to in-frame clones and leaves out a portion. The table lists 1.5 million to 2.5 million clones, approximately 94% of them singletons. CD45RO negativity and positive selection for CCR7 defined naive CD8 cells, a population that excluded terminally differentiated effector memory CD45RA+ cells. Material: naive CD8+ T cells sorted from blood. The source is a young man in good health.

The chain combines TRBV6-1 with TRBJ1-2, with unresolved D. The CDR3 has 13 amino acids. Germline values: CDR1 MNHNS, CDR2 SASEGT. Trimming removed 1 base at V and 4 bases at J, with 7 bases between. The CDR3 spells CASSEGLLYGYTF. CDR3 bases: TGTGCCAGCAGTGAAGGTCTTCTCTATGGCTACACCTTC.

This chain uses TRBV29-1 with TRBJ2-2, with D maybe TRBD2 (7 bases). The CDR3 is 14 amino acids. The germline V gene has CDR1 SQVTM and CDR2 ANQGSEA. V was shortened by 6 bases and J by 5 bases, with 16 bases between the two germline ends. Here the CDR3 DNA reads TGCAGCGTCCCTGGACTAGGGGGGACCGGGGAGCTGTTTTTT. It yields the protein CSVPGLGGTGELFF.

The gene calls are TRBV6-1 and TRBJ2-7; D might be TRBD1 or TRBD2, each matching 6 bases. V gave up 4 bases and J gave up 2 bases, with 21 bases separating them. The V gene's germline CDR1 is MNHNS and CDR2 SASEGT. The length of the CDR3 is 17 residues. This CDR3 reads CASSVQGSAGPAYEQYF. Written as DNA, the CDR3 is TGTGCCAGCAGTGTCCAGGGGTCGGCGGGACCGGCCTACGAGCAGTACTTC.

The gene calls are TRBV7-9 and TRBJ1-2; D unresolved. V was trimmed by 4 bases and J by 4 bases, leaving 19 bases between them. The CDR3 is 16 amino acids. From germline, CDR1 is SEHNR and CDR2 FQNEAQ (reference sequence). CDR3 residues: CASSSEEGGWVYGYTF. CDR3 bases: TGTGCCAGCAGCTCTGAAGAGGGAGGGTGGGTCTATGGCTACACCTTC.

V usage is TRBV5-6 and J usage is TRBJ2-7, with D unresolved. This CDR3 contains 13 residues. Deletions cut 2 bases from V and 5 bases from J, with 11 bases between. The germline V gene encodes CDR1 SGHDT and CDR2 YYEEEE. This CDR3 is CASSFSMSHEQYF. CDR3 nucleotide sequence: TGTGCCAGCAGCTTTTCGATGTCGCACGAGCAGTACTTC.

The V call is TRBV6-5, the J call TRBJ1-1; possible D gene TRBD1, 5 bases. V lost 7 bases and J lost 3, with 12 bases in between. There are 13 residues in the CDR3. CDR1 and CDR2 from the germline V gene are MNHEY and SVGAGI. This CDR3 reads CASTPDSDTEAFF. CDR3 nucleotide sequence: TGTGCCAGCACCCCAGACAGCGACACTGAAGCTTTCTTT.

The V gene is TRBV21-1, the J gene TRBJ2-2; TRBD2 was called by the table and not checked on the DNA. TRBV21-1 is given as a pseudogene. The CDR3 covers 17 residues. CDR3: CASSTSLAGGPTGELFF. For the CDR3, the DNA is TGTGCCAGCAGCACATCGTTAGCGGGAGGGCCGACCGGGGAGCTGTTTTTT.

The chain joins TRBV28 to TRBJ1-1; TRBD1 matches 10 bases. CDR3 length: 13 amino acids. CDR1 and CDR2 from the germline V gene are MDHEN and SYDVKM. J was trimmed by 8 bases and V by 9 bases; bases with no gene match: 9. CDR3 bases: TGTGCCAGTACACCGGGACAGGGGAGAGAAGCTTTCTTT. It translates to CASTPGQGREAFF.

This chain joins TRBV2 and TRBJ2-1; 12 bases map to TRBD2. The CDR3 has 15 amino acids. Germline assignment: CDR1 SNHLY and CDR2 FYNNEI. J gave up 5 bases and V 3 bases, and 2 bases lay outside the gene matches. CDR3 region: CASSDGLAGNNEQFF. The CDR3 DNA follows: TGTGCCAGCAGTGACGGACTAGCGGGGAACAATGAGCAGTTCTTC.

This chain connects TRBV9 to TRBJ2-1; no firm D call. V lost 0 bases to trimming and J lost 10 bases, with 11 bases between them. Germline V CDR1 and CDR2: SGDLS, YYNGEE. The CDR3 totals 13 residues. The CDR3 sequence: CASSVEGSWEQFF. CDR3 nucleotide sequence: TGTGCCAGCAGCGTAGAAGGATCGTGGGAGCAGTTCTTC. The entire variable domain, with the rest obtained from reference TRBV9 and TRBJ2-1, is as follows: DSGVTQTPKHLITATGQRVTLRCSPRSGDLSVYWYQQSLDQGLQFLIQYYNGEERAKGNILERFSAQQFPDLHSELNLSSLELGDSALYFCASSVEGSWEQFFGPGTRLTVL.

Comments on this clone: The sample has other DNA sequences that encode this CDR3 too. The chain combines TRBV27 with TRBJ1-5; D not certain. CDR1 and CDR2 (germline): MNHEY, SMNVEV (reference sequence). CDR3 length: 15 residues. Trimming removed 0 bases at V and 1 base at J, with 7 bases between. DNA of the CDR3: TGTGCCAGCAGTTTATCTCCGGGGAGCAATCAGCCCCAGCATTTT. Translating it yields CASSLSPGSNQPQHF.

The chain has TRBV10-3 and TRBJ1-6; the D gene is possibly TRBD1 (6 bases). The CDR3 has 17 amino acids. CDR1 ENHRY and CDR2 SYGVKD come from the germline V gene. The V gene lost 9 bases and the J gene lost 0 bases, with 18 bases spanning the gap. DNA for the CDR3: TGTGCCATTTCTTTGACAGGAATAGGCTCCTATAATTCACCCCTCCACTTT. This codes for CAISLTGIGSYNSPLHF.

This rearrangement joins TRBV28 to TRBJ2-7; 7 bases agree with TRBD1. J gave up 3 bases and V 5 bases, and 13 bases lay outside the gene matches. In germline, CDR1 is MDHEN, CDR2 SYDVKM. The CDR3 runs 16 residues. In DNA form, the CDR3 reads TGTGCCAGCAGTATGGGGACAGTCGGGCTAAGCTACGAGCAGTACTTC. Translating it yields CASSMGTVGLSYEQYF.

The chain is built from TRBV5-4 and TRBJ1-2; no clear D gene. This CDR3 spans 13 amino acids. CDR1 and CDR2 (germline): SGHNT, YYREEE (reference sequence). The V and J ends lost 0 bases and 8 bases respectively, with 11 bases between them. For the CDR3, the DNA is TGTGCCAGCAGCTTGGGCGGGGTTAAGGGCTACACCTTC. Translating it yields CASSLGGVKGYTF.

Details on this clone: This CDR3 is also generated by other DNA sequences in the sample. The gene calls are TRBV27 and TRBJ2-1; 11 bases map to TRBD2. Germline V gene data show CDR1 as MNHEY and CDR2 as SMNVEV (reference sequence). V was pared by 6 bases and J by 5 bases, with 6 bases of the junction left unmatched. The CDR3 has 15 amino acids. The DNA of the CDR3 is TGTGCCAGCAGCCTTGGGACTAGCGGAAACAATGAGCAGTTCTTC. It specifies CASSLGTSGNNEQFF.